This T cell receptor (beta chain) is from a study of control samples from healthy donors and cancer patients. TCRdb keeps only in-frame clones here, not all; method: immunoSEQ multiplex PCR. There are 100,000 to 120,000 clones in the sample; roughly 90% occur only once, and 3.7% lies in the top ten. The CDR3 covers 15 residues. The germline V gene encodes CDR1 SGHNT and CDR2 YYREEE (reference sequence). Between the trimmed V and J ends, which lost 1 base and 4 bases, there was a span of 14 bases. Specimen: PBMCs. The sequence came from a woman aged 60 to 75 with lung cancer. V usage is TRBV5-4 and J usage is TRBJ1-2; no clear D gene. The chain's CDR3 is CASSLPGSYSYGYTF. The CDR3 nucleotides are TGTGCCAGCAGCTTGCCGGGGTCTTATAGCTATGGCTACACCTTC.